Presented here are 8 T cell receptor beta chains from one specimen sequenced in a study of human T cells and chemical hapten exposure. Noted time point: patch test 1, 2 weeks after DPC sensitization. The treatment is: therapeutic diphenylcyclopropenone sensitization with weekly scalp DPC. TCRdb re-derived calls from the RACE reads in MiXCR, one entry per CDR3 protein. The repertoire has approximately 77,000 distinct CDR3 sequences, under 9% of them found once; the top ten carry under 2%. The sequenced sample was whole blood, obtained in connection with sensitization to the hapten diphenylcyclopropenone (DPC). Receptor source: a young woman with alopecia areata. Some clones in this sample may be carry-over from other donors' samples.

This clonotype was seen at least ten times. The chain recombines TRBV10-3 with TRBJ1-4; D unresolved. Germline CDR1 reads ENHRY; CDR2 reads SYGVKD. Deletions cut 4 bases from V and 7 bases from J, with 16 bases between. The CDR3 has 15 residues. The CDR3 region is CAISADEDPAEKLFF. The CDR3 coding sequence is TGTGCCATCAGTGCGGATGAGGACCCCGCTGAAAAACTGTTTTTT.

This clonotype has only a few counts. The chain combines TRBV5-4 with TRBJ2-3; D possibly uses TRBD1 or TRBD2 (5 bases each). CDR1 is SGHNT, CDR2 YYREEE, per germline (reference sequence). Trimming took off 0 bases at V and 1 base at J, with 12 bases between the two ends. The CDR3 is 16 residues long. The CDR3 region has the DNA TGTGCCAGCAGCTTGGTCGGGGCGTCGGGCACAGATACGCAGTATTTT. Amino acids: CASSLVGASGTDTQYF.

There are many counts of this clonotype. V and J are TRBV27 and TRBJ2-4, with 8 positions matching TRBD1. Germline CDR1 is MNHEY and CDR2 is SMNVEV (reference sequence). This CDR3 is 14 amino acids long. J was trimmed by 10 bases and V by 4 bases; bases with no gene match: 9. CDR3 bases: TGTGCCAGCAGTTCAGGACAGGGTCTTGTAATTCAGTACTTC. Translation gives CASSSGQGLVIQYF.

About this clonotype: Just one base apart from a much larger clone, this may be a read error. The chain is built from TRBV20-1 and TRBJ2-3, with 15 bases matching TRBD2. Per the germline V gene, CDR1 is DFQATT and CDR2 is SNEGSKA (reference sequence). The CDR3 totals 15 residues. The trim removed 7 bases at V and 3 bases at J, leaving 5 bases unmatched. The CDR3 loop is CSGTSGGGWTDTQYF. As DNA, the CDR3 is TGCAGTGGGACTAGCGGGGGGGGTTGGACAGATACGCAGTATTTT.

At least ten counts were recorded for this clonotype. The V call is TRBV28, the J call TRBJ1-1; unclear D gene. Germline V CDR1 and CDR2: MDHEN, SYDVKM. Deletions cut 1 base from V and 0 bases from J, with 12 bases between. The length of the CDR3 is 16 residues. In DNA form, the CDR3 reads TGTGCCAGCAGTTTATTATTCGGGTCAGTGAACACTGAAGCTTTCTTT. Translating gives CASSLLFGSVNTEAFF.

This clonotype was counted at least ten times. The V and J genes are TRBV5-4 and TRBJ2-3, with a possible D match to TRBD1 (6 bases). In germline, CDR1 is SGHNT, CDR2 YYREEE (reference sequence). The V gene lost 4 bases and the J gene lost 2 bases, with 14 bases spanning the gap. The CDR3 covers 15 residues. CDR3 in amino acids: CASSPSGTLTDTQYF. The CDR3, as DNA: TGTGCCAGCAGCCCTTCCGGGACACTCACAGATACGCAGTATTTT.

This rearrangement joins TRBV6-1 to TRBJ2-3; TRBD2 is a possible D gene (6 bases). Trimming removed 4 bases from V and 0 bases from J, with 11 bases in between. Per germline, CDR1 MNHNS and CDR2 SASEGT. This CDR3 spans 15 amino acids. The CDR3 loop reads CASSATSRSTDTQYF. The CDR3 coding sequence is TGTGCCAGCAGTGCGACTAGTAGAAGCACAGATACGCAGTATTTT.

This clonotype appeared a few times. V usage is TRBV18 and J usage is TRBJ1-1; a possible D gene is TRBD1 (6 bases). Germline CDR1 and CDR2: KGHSH and LQKENI. The CDR3 loop spans 15 amino acids. Trimming took 6 bases from V and 1 from J, leaving 15 bases between them. The CDR3, as DNA: TGTGCCAGCTCGGTGGGGGCAGGGGCGAACACTGAAGCTTTCTTT. Protein sequence: CASSVGAGANTEAFF.